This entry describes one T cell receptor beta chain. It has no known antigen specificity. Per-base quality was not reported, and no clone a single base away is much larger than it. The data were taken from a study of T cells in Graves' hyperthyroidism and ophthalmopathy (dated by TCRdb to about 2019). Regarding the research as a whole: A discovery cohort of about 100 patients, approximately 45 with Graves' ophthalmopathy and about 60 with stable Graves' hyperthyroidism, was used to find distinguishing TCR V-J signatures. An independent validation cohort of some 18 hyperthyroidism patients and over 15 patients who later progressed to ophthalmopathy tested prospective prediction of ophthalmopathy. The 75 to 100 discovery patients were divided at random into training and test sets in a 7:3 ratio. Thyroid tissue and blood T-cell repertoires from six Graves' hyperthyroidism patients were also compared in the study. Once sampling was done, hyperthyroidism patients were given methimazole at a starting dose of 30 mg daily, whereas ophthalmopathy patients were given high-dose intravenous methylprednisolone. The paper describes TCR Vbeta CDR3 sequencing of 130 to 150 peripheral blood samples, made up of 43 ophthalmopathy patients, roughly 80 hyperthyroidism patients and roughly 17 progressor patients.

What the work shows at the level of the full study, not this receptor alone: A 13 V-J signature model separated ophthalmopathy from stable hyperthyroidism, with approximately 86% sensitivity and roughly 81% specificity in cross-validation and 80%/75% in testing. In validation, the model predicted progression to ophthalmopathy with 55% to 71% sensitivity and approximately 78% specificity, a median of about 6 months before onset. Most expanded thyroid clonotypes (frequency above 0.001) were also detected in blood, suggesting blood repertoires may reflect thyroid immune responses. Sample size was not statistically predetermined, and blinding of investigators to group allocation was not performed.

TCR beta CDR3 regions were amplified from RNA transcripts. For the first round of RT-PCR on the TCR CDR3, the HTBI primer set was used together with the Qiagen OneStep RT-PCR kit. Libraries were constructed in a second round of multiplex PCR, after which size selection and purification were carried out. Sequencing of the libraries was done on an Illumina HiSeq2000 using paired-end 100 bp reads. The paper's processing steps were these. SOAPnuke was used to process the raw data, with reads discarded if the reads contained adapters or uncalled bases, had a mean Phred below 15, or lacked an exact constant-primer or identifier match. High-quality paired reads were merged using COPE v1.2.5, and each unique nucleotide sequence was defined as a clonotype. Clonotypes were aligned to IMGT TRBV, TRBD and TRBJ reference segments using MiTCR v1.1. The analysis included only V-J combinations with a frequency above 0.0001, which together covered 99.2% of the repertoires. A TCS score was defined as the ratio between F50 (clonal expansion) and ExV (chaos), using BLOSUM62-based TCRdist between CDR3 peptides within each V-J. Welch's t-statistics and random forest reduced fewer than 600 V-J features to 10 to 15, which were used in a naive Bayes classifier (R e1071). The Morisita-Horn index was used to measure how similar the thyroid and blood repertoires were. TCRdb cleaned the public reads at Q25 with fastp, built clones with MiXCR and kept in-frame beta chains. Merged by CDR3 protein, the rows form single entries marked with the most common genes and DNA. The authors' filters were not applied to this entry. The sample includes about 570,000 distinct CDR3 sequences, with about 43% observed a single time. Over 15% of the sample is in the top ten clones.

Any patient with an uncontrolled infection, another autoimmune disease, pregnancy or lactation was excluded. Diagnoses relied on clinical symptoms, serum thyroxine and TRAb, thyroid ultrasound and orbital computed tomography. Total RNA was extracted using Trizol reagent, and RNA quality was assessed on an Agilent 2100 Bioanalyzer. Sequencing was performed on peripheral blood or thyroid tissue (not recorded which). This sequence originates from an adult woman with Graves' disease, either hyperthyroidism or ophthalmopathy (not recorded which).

At the DNA level, the sequence is TGTGCCAGCAGGGGTGGTTTGAACACTGAAGCTTTCTTT. Translated, this gives CASRGGLNTEAFF. The sequence is built from TRBV25-1 and TRBJ1-1, with no reliable assignment of the D segment. The CDR3 measures 13 amino acids from cysteine to phenylalanine. Only CDR3 DNA is held: 39 bases, read in frame from base 1. V sheds 6 bases and J sheds 0 bases, leaving 8 bases between their ends. The germline V gene specifies MGHDK as CDR1 and SYGVNS as CDR2.